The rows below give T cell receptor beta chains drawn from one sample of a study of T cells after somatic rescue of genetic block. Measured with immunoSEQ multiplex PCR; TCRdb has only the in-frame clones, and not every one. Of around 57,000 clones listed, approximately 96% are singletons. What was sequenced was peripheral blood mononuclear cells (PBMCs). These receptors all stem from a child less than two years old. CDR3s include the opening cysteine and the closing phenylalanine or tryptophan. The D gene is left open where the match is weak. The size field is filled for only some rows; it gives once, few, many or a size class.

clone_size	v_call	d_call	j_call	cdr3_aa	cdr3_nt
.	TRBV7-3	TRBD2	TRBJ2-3	CASSSTGGRADTQYF	TGTGCCAGCAGCTCAACGGGAGGGAGGGCAGATACGCAGTATTTT
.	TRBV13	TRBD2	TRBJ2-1	CASSFGGRDNEQFF	TGTGCCAGCAGCTTTGGCGGGAGGGACAATGAGCAGTTCTTC
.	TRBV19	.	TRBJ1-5	CASSPSENWLANQPQHF	TGTGCCAGTAGTCCCTCGGAGAACTGGTTGGCAAATCAGCCCCAGCATTTT
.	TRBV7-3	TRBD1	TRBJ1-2	CASSPFGGTGVDYGYTF	TGTGCCAGCAGCCCCTTCGGCGGGACAGGGGTGGACTATGGCTACACCTTC
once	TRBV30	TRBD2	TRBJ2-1	CAWGLGTSTNEQFF	TGTGCCTGGGGTCTGGGGACTAGCACCAATGAGCAGTTCTTC
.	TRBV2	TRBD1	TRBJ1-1	CASSGTGGTEAFF	TGTGCCAGCAGTGGGACAGGGGGCACTGAAGCTTTCTTT
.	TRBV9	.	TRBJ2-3	CASSGFLVLSSTDTQYF	TGTGCCAGCAGCGGGTTCCTAGTCCTCAGTAGCACAGATACGCAGTATTTT
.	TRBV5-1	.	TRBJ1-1	CASSLVSENTEAFF	TGCGCCAGCAGCTTGGTTTCGGAGAACACTGAAGCTTTCTTT
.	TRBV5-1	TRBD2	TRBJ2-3	CASSLMASGSPTDTQYF	TGCGCCAGCAGCTTGATGGCTAGCGGGAGCCCCACAGATACGCAGTATTTT
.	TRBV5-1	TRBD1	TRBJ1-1	CASSTGGRTEAFF	TGCGCCAGCAGCACAGGGGGCAGGACTGAAGCTTTCTTT
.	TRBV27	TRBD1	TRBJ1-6	CASSLSTGGNSPLHF	TGTGCCAGCAGTTTATCGACAGGGGGCAATTCACCCCTCCACTTT
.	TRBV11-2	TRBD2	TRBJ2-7	CASTLLPLAGGSEQYF	TGTGCCAGCACCCTACTACCCCTAGCGGGAGGGAGCGAGCAGTACTTC
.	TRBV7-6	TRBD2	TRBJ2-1	CASSLGTSGRAEQFF	TGTGCCAGCAGCCTGGGGACTAGCGGGAGGGCTGAGCAGTTCTTC
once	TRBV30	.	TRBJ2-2	CAWSVTNTGELFF	TGTGCCTGGAGTGTAACGAACACCGGGGAGCTGTTTTTT
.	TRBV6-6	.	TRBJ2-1	CASSYRGSYNEQFF	TGTGCCAGCAGTTACAGGGGGTCCTACAATGAGCAGTTCTTC
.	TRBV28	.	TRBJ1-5	CASAGDQPQHF	TGTGCCAGCGCGGGGGATCAGCCCCAGCATTTT
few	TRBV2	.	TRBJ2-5	CASRDLETQYF	TGTGCCAGTCGGGACTTGGAGACCCAGTACTTC
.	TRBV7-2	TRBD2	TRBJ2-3	CASSLRSGRAWDTQYF	TGTGCCAGCAGCTTAAGGAGCGGGAGGGCCTGGGATACGCAGTATTTT
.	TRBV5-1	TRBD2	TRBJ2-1	CASRGTSSYNEQFF	TGCGCCAGCAGAGGGACTAGTTCCTACAATGAGCAGTTCTTC
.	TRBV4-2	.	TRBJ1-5	CASSQVWSSPSNQPQHF	TGTGCCAGCAGCCAAGTATGGAGTTCCCCAAGCAATCAGCCCCAGCATTTT
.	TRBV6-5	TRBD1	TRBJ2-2	CASRGDRGTTGELFF	TGTGCCAGCAGGGGGGACAGGGGGACGACCGGGGAGCTGTTTTTT
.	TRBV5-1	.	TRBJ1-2	CASSLWEGAYGYTF	TGCGCCAGCAGCCTCTGGGAGGGCGCCTATGGCTACACCTTC
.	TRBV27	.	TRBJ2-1	CASVSYREQFF	TGTGCCAGCGTATCATACAGGGAGCAGTTCTTC
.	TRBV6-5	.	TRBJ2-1	CASSYGGSWQRFF	TGTGCCAGCAGTTACGGAGGCAGCTGGCAGAGGTTCTTC
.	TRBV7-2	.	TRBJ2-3	CASSLRRAGTDTQYF	TGTGCCAGCAGCTTAAGAAGGGCCGGGACAGATACGCAGTATTTT
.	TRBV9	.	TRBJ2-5	CASSLIVFQETQYF	TGTGCCAGCAGCTTGATAGTATTCCAAGAGACCCAGTACTTC
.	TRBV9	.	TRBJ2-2	CASSPYHNTGELFF	TGTGCCAGCAGCCCCTATCACAACACCGGGGAGCTGTTTTTT
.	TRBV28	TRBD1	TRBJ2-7	CASSSAGTGLTYEQYF	TGTGCCAGCAGTTCCGCCGGGACAGGGTTAACCTACGAGCAGTACTTC
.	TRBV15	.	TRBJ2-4	CATSPTPQDIQYF	TGTGCCACCAGCCCCACTCCCCAAGACATTCAGTACTTC
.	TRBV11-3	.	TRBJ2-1	CASSLGVLDEQFF	TGTGCCAGCAGCTTAGGGGTACTAGATGAGCAGTTCTTC
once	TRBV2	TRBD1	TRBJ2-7	CASSPDRGHYEQYF	TGTGCCAGCAGTCCCGACAGGGGGCATTACGAGCAGTACTTC
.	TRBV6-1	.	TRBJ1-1	CASSESNTEAFF	TGTGCCAGCAGTGAATCGAACACTGAAGCTTTCTTT
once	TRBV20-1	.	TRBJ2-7	CSARDLGEQYF	TGCAGTGCTAGAGATCTCGGCGAGCAGTACTTC
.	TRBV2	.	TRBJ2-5	CASEGQQETQYF	TGTGCCAGTGAAGGGCAGCAAGAGACCCAGTACTTC
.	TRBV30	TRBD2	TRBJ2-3	CAWGLAGDSDTQYF	TGTGCCTGGGGACTAGCGGGAGACTCTGATACGCAGTATTTT
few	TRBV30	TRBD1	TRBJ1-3	CAWSVDRGLGNTIYF	TGTGCCTGGAGTGTGGACAGGGGGCTTGGAAACACCATATATTTT
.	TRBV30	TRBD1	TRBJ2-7	CAWNRQGVQYF	TGTGCCTGGAATCGACAGGGAGTGCAGTACTTC
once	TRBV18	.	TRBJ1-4	CASSPGRRNEKLFF	TGTGCCAGCTCGCCGGGACGGAGAAATGAAAAACTGTTTTTT
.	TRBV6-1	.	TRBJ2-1	CASYTGTYYNEQFF	TGTGCCAGCTATACCGGGACATATTACAATGAGCAGTTCTTC